The T cell receptor beta chain under discussion was sequenced for a study of blood T cell repertoires in COVID-19. For the study at large: PBMCs, B-cell-depleted T cells, or T cells were the source of the cDNA or gDNA that made up the material.

Trimming removed 4 bases from V and 5 bases from J; junction bases left unmatched: 8. Germline V lookup: CDR1 SGHTS, CDR2 YDEGEE. The CDR3 totals 17 residues. The authors' processing: Using reference gene primer amplification, nucleated cell counts were estimated. TCRdb keeps only in-frame clones here, not all; method: immunoSEQ multiplex PCR. V and J calls and clone size are copied from that table; D and trimming were computed from the DNA. In the table there are about 200,000 clones, about 83% of which are singletons. The age range of participants was about 18 to 95 years, with residence in around 22 US areas. The study assigned cohorts using participant-reported clinical history.

The sequence was obtained from a man aged 35-49 years with acute COVID-19. The J gene is TRBJ2-1, the V gene TRBV5-8; 14 bases map to TRBD2. Sequenced sample: PBMCs or T cells enriched from blood (not recorded which). Written as DNA, the CDR3 is TGTGCCAGCAGCCCCAGCCCGGGACTAGCGGGAGACAATGAGCAGTTCTTC. It yields the protein CASSPSPGLAGDNEQFF.